These T cell receptor beta chains were read from a single sample in a study of cytomegalovirus exposure and HLA in healthy donors. TCRdb's copy holds only in-frame clones and misses some; the assay was immunoSEQ multiplex PCR. The table records about 140,000 clones, over 60% of them present only once. Material: PBMCs. The receptors here all came from a male donor in good health and CMV-seropositive. CDR3s include the opening cysteine and the closing phenylalanine or tryptophan. The D gene is left open where the match is weak. Clone size is stated in some rows and not others, as once, few, many or a class when expanded.

cdr3_nt: TGTGCCATCAGTGAGTCCTTTCCTAGCGGGAGAGTAGGGTATGGCACAGATACGCAGTATTTT
cdr3_aa: CAISESFPSGRVGYGTDTQYF
v_call: TRBV10-3
d_call: TRBD2
clone_size: once
j_call: TRBJ2-3

cdr3_nt: TGTGCCAGCAGTTTTGGGGGGGCCGCGGAGACCCAGTACTTC
cdr3_aa: CASSFGGAAETQYF
v_call: TRBV5-4
d_call: NA
clone_size: NA
j_call: TRBJ2-5

cdr3_nt: TGTGCCAGCAGTGTTAACAGCTACGAGCAGTACTTC
cdr3_aa: CASSVNSYEQYF
v_call: TRBV6-1
d_call: NA
clone_size: once
j_call: TRBJ2-7

cdr3_nt: TGTGCCAGCAGCTCTTCGGGAGGGCCAACCTACGAGCAGTACTTC
cdr3_aa: CASSSSGGPTYEQYF
v_call: TRBV5-4
d_call: TRBD2
clone_size: NA
j_call: TRBJ2-7

cdr3_nt: TGTGCCAGCAGCTTATGGGCGGGGGCTCAAGAGACCCAGTACTTC
cdr3_aa: CASSLWAGAQETQYF
v_call: TRBV7-8
d_call: NA
clone_size: NA
j_call: TRBJ2-5

cdr3_nt: TGTGCCAGCAGTAGGACAGGGGAAGGGTTAGAGACCCAGTACTTC
cdr3_aa: CASSRTGEGLETQYF
v_call: TRBV6-5
d_call: TRBD1
clone_size: NA
j_call: TRBJ2-5

cdr3_nt: TGTGCCAGCAGCTTAGGTTCGGGGGAAACAGATACGCAGTATTTT
cdr3_aa: CASSLGSGETDTQYF
v_call: TRBV7-3
d_call: NA
clone_size: NA
j_call: TRBJ2-3

cdr3_nt: TGTGCCAGCAGCTTAGCGATCAGGGCTCCCTACTCTGGAAACACCATATATTTT
cdr3_aa: CASSLAIRAPYSGNTIYF
v_call: TRBV7-9
d_call: NA
clone_size: NA
j_call: TRBJ1-3

cdr3_nt: TGCGCCAGCAGCTGGACCTCCGGCGGGCGGGGCAATGAGCAGTTCTTC
cdr3_aa: CASSWTSGGRGNEQFF
v_call: TRBV5-1
d_call: NA
clone_size: few
j_call: TRBJ2-1

cdr3_nt: TGCAGCGGGGGGGACAGCCTTAACTATGGCTACACCTTC
cdr3_aa: CSGGDSLNYGYTF
v_call: TRBV29-1
d_call: TRBD1
clone_size: NA
j_call: TRBJ1-2

cdr3_nt: TGTGCCAGCAGTCGGACAGGGATCCAGCCCCAGCATTTT
cdr3_aa: CASSRTGIQPQHF
v_call: TRBV6-5
d_call: TRBD1
clone_size: NA
j_call: TRBJ1-5

cdr3_nt: TGTGCCAGCAGCCATAAAACGACTAGCGGGACCGATACGCAGTATTTT
cdr3_aa: CASSHKTTSGTDTQYF
v_call: TRBV7-9
d_call: TRBD2
clone_size: NA
j_call: TRBJ2-3

cdr3_nt: TGTGCTAGTGGTTTGGTACTCGGGAGCTCCTATAATTCACCCCTCCACTTT
cdr3_aa: CASGLVLGSSYNSPLHF
v_call: TRBV12-5
d_call: NA
clone_size: NA
j_call: TRBJ1-6

cdr3_nt: TGTGCCAGCAGCCCACCCTCGGGAATGAACATTCAGTACTTC
cdr3_aa: CASSPPSGMNIQYF
v_call: TRBV7-9
d_call: NA
clone_size: NA
j_call: TRBJ2-4